Given below is one T cell receptor beta chain in context. The sample comes from a study of blood T cells in healthy people across ages. V lost 3 bases, J lost 2 bases, and 7 bases stayed unmatched. The length of the CDR3 is 15 residues. Germline V gene lookup returns CDR1 SEHNR and CDR2 FQNEAQ (reference sequence). Primed by a sample-barcoded 5' primer and a J-beta primer mix, a second PCR proceeded for about 6 to 11 cycles. TCRdb re-called the 5' RACE reads through MiXCR, storing one row per CDR3 protein. The data hold roughly 800,000 distinct CDR3 sequences, with over 45% observed a single time. The clonotype was recovered from a man between 25 and 39 years old in good health. The V call is TRBV7-9, the J call TRBJ2-7, with 7 bases matching TRBD1. The sequencing input was blood. CDR3 coding DNA: TGTGCCAGCAGCTTTGGGCTGACAGGGCCCTACGAGCAGTACTTC. Translated, it gives CASSFGLTGPYEQYF. The entire variable domain, with the rest obtained from reference TRBV7-9 and TRBJ2-7, is as follows: DTGVSQNPRHKITKRGQNVTFRCDPISEHNRLYWYRQTLGQGPEFLTYFQNEAQLEKSRLLSDRFSAERPKGSFSTLEIQRTEQGDSAMYLCASSFGLTGPYEQYFGPGTRLTVT.